These 25 T cell receptor beta chains share one sample of origin, sequenced in a study of T-cell reconstitution after alpha-beta-depleted transplantation in children. A TCRbeta library incorporating unique molecular identifiers was prepared. TCRdb independently ran MiXCR on the PCR reads; one entry per CDR3 protein. This sample has about 200,000 distinct CDR3 sequences; about 8.4% occur once, and the top ten carry roughly 36%. The sample consisted of PBMCs, mostly from graft donor cells, taken 360 days after TCRalphabeta/CD19-depleted stem cell transplant. These receptors were collected from a male patient aged 2-15 years who had a stem cell transplant for acute myeloid leukemia, so the T cells may come from the graft donor.

The chain joins TRBV11-2 to TRBJ2-4, with D maybe TRBD2 (5 bases). Germline lookup yields CDR1 SGHAT and CDR2 FQNNGV. The V gene lost 5 bases and the J gene lost 8 bases, with 13 bases spanning the gap. The CDR3 contains 13 residues. The CDR3 is CASSPTWRDIQYF. Written as DNA, the CDR3 is TGTGCCAGCAGCCCGACATGGCGGGACATTCAGTACTTC.

This clonotype was seen ten or more times. The chain is built from TRBV12-3 or TRBV12-4 and TRBJ2-5; D not resolved. The CDR3 has 12 amino acids. V was pared by 2 bases and J by 4 bases, with 5 bases between. Written as DNA, the CDR3 is TGTGCCAGCAGTTTACCTCCAGAGACCCAGTACTTC. Its translation is CASSLPPETQYF.

This clonotype was counted ten times or more. This chain uses TRBV7-3 with TRBJ2-1; the match to TRBD1 covers 10 bases. CDR3 length: 14 amino acids. Trimming removed 5 bases from V and 6 bases from J; junction bases left unmatched: 4. The germline V gene has CDR1 SGHTA and CDR2 FQGTGA. The CDR3: CASSPRTGGNEQFF. Written as DNA, the CDR3 is TGTGCCAGCAGCCCCAGGACAGGGGGCAATGAGCAGTTCTTC. Complete variable domain (other parts from reference TRBV7-3 and TRBJ2-1): GAGVSQTPSNKVTEKGKYVELRCDPISGHTALYWYRQSLGQGPEFLIYFQGTGAADDSGLPNDRFFAVRPEGSVSTLKIQRTERGDSAVYLCASSPRTGGNEQFFGPGTRLTVL.

This clonotype was found many times. This rearrangement joins TRBV5-1 to TRBJ2-5; 8 bases are shared with TRBD1. Germline CDR1 SGHRS, CDR2 YFSETQ. CDR3 length: 15 amino acids. The junction had 9 bases not matched to a gene; V was cut back by 3 bases and J by 5 bases. DNA of the CDR3: TGCGCCAGCAGCTACAGGACAGGGTGGGGGGAGACCCAGTACTTC. Protein product: CASSYRTGWGETQYF.

This clonotype was seen at least ten times. The chain employs TRBV27 and TRBJ2-1; D possibly corresponds to TRBD2 (5 bases). Trimming took 6 bases from V and 5 from J, leaving 11 bases between them. Germline V gives CDR1 MNHEY, CDR2 SMNVEV (reference sequence). The CDR3 length is 13 residues. The DNA of the CDR3 is TGTGCCAGCAGCCCAGGACTTGACAATGAGCAGTTCTTC. It is translated as CASSPGLDNEQFF.

This clonotype was counted ten times or more. The CDR3 region has the DNA TGTGCCAGCATTTGGACAGGGCACACTGAAGCTTTCTTT. Its protein is CASIWTGHTEAFF. The gene calls are TRBV12-3 or TRBV12-4 and TRBJ1-1; 8 nucleotides match TRBD1. The CDR3 runs 13 residues. V lost 7 bases, J lost 3 bases, and 4 bases stayed unmatched.

V and J are TRBV2 and TRBJ2-5; 8 positions match TRBD1. This CDR3 spans 13 amino acids. Germline CDR1 and CDR2: SNHLY and FYNNEI. J gave up 5 bases and V 4 bases, and 3 bases lay outside the gene matches. CDR3 sequence reads: CASSVDRVETQYF. The CDR3, as DNA: TGTGCCAGCAGTGTGGACAGGGTGGAGACCCAGTACTTC.

There are many counts of this clonotype. The chain recombines TRBV5-1 with TRBJ2-7; D unclear. Germline loops: CDR1 SGHRS, CDR2 YFSETQ. Trimming cost V 0 bases and J 4 bases, with 8 bases left between them. CDR3 length: 13 residues. The CDR3 sequence is CASSLVVGYEQYV. The CDR3 nucleotides are TGCGCCAGCAGCTTGGTGGTGGGGTACGAGCAGTACGTC.

The chain joins TRBV2 to TRBJ1-3, with D maybe TRBD1 (5 bases). CDR3 length equals 13 residues. Germline assignment: CDR1 SNHLY and CDR2 FYNNEI. V was pared by 9 bases and J by 0 bases, with 9 bases between. Here the CDR3 reads CARKDSSGNTIYF. The CDR3 DNA sequence: TGTGCCAGGAAAGACAGCTCTGGAAACACCATATATTTT.

This clonotype was recorded at least ten times. J is TRBJ2-2 and V is TRBV7-2; 8 positions match TRBD2. CDR1 SGHTA and CDR2 FQGNSA come from the germline V gene. The CDR3 contains 15 residues. J was trimmed by 5 bases and V by 4 bases; bases with no gene match: 6. The CDR3 nucleotides are TGTGCCAGCAGCTCGAGCGGGAGAATAACCGGGGAGCTGTTTTTT. Amino acid sequence: CASSSSGRITGELFF.

This clonotype appeared many times. The chain couples TRBV29-1 to TRBJ2-5, with 14 bases aligning to TRBD2. Germline values: CDR1 SQVTM, CDR2 ANQGSEA. There are 15 residues in the CDR3. Trimming took 7 bases from V and 5 from J; bases not matched to a gene: 9. The CDR3 sequence is CSAIGTSGSYETQYF. DNA of the CDR3: TGCAGCGCTATCGGGACTAGCGGGAGTTATGAGACCCAGTACTTC.

The sample holds many counts of this clonotype. The chain recombines TRBV10-2 with TRBJ2-7; D remains ambiguous. The germline gives CDR1 WSHSY, CDR2 SAAADI. V gave up 9 bases and J gave up 3 bases, with 15 bases separating them. The CDR3 length is 13 residues. CDR3 loop: CASGRAGDYEQYF. In nucleotides, the CDR3 is TGCGCCAGTGGAAGGGCAGGAGACTACGAGCAGTACTTC.

The chain carries TRBV6-1 and TRBJ2-7, with 7 bases lining up with TRBD2. This CDR3 spans 18 amino acids. From germline, CDR1 is MNHNS and CDR2 SASEGT. Trimming removed 7 bases from V and 6 bases from J; junction bases left unmatched: 24. CDR3 sequence (DNA): TGTGCCAGCACCAGGATCTCCCCCTCGGGAGGAGGCGACTTCGAGCAGTACGTC. The encoded protein is CASTRISPSGGGDFEQYV.

In this sample, this clonotype turned up many times. The chain is built from TRBV20-1 and TRBJ2-5; maybe TRBD1 (6 bases). CDR3 length: 13 amino acids. V was clipped by 5 bases and J by 3 bases, with 13 bases between them. Germline V gene data show CDR1 as DFQATT and CDR2 as SNEGSKA (reference sequence). In nucleotides, the CDR3 is TGCAGTGCTCCCAGGGGTGGTAAAGAGACCCAGTACTTC. Translating it yields CSAPRGGKETQYF.

This rearrangement joins TRBV27 to TRBJ2-5; maybe TRBD1 (6 bases). The CDR3 is made up of 14 amino acids. The germline V gene has CDR1 MNHEY and CDR2 SMNVEV (reference sequence). V was shortened by 6 bases and J by 5 bases, with 16 bases between the two germline ends. CDR3 region: CASRITGISETQYF. In DNA, the CDR3 is TGTGCCAGCAGAATCACAGGGATTTCGGAGACCCAGTACTTC.

This clonotype was recorded only once. The genes are TRBV5-1 and TRBJ2-5, with TRBD2 matching 10 bases. V gave up 0 bases and J gave up 5 bases; unmatched junction bases: 7. The CDR3 consists of 16 residues. Germline CDR1 is SGHRS and CDR2 is YFSETQ. The CDR3 sequence: CASSLASSGGRETQYF. Here the CDR3 DNA reads TGCGCCAGCAGCTTGGCTTCTAGCGGGGGCCGGGAGACCCAGTACTTC.

The rearrangement uses TRBV29-1 and TRBJ1-1; no clear D gene. Germline CDR1 SQVTM, CDR2 ANQGSEA. This CDR3 is 10 amino acids long. Deletions cut 6 bases from V and 6 bases from J, with 8 bases between. The CDR3 loop is CSVASAEAFF. CDR3 bases: TGCAGCGTAGCATCCGCTGAAGCTTTCTTT. Combining the CDR3 with reference TRBV29-1 and TRBJ1-1 gives the whole variable domain SAVISQKPSRDICQRGTSLTIQCQVDSQVTMMFWYRQQPGQSLTLIATANQGSEATYESGFVIDKFPISRPNLTFSTLTVSNMSPEDSSIYLCSVASAEAFFGQGTRLTVV.

This clonotype was found many times. In DNA form, the CDR3 reads TGTGCCAGCAGCTTTGACAGGAAAGAGACCCAGTACTTC. It encodes CASSFDRKETQYF. The rearrangement joins TRBV11-2 to TRBJ2-5; maybe TRBD1 (6 bases). V lost 3 bases, J lost 3 bases, and 8 bases lay in between. The CDR3 has 13 residues. The germline V gene has CDR1 SGHAT and CDR2 FQNNGV.

Ten or more counts support this clonotype. Germline and junction disagree at one end, which may indicate a read error. The V gene is TRBV2, the J gene TRBJ2-1, with unresolved D. The CDR3 has 13 amino acids. Germline V gene lookup returns CDR1 SNHLY and CDR2 FYNNEI. CDR3 nucleotide sequence: TGCGGCCATCAGCTTAGCTCCTACAATGAGCAGTTCTTC. Translation: CGHQLSSYNEQFF.

The J gene is TRBJ2-1, the V gene TRBV7-2; TRBD2 matches at 7 bases. The length of the CDR3 is 14 residues. V was pared by 4 bases and J by 2 bases, with 2 bases of the junction left unmatched. Germline V lookup: CDR1 SGHTA, CDR2 FQGNSA. The CDR3 region has the DNA TGTGCCAGCAGCTCCGGACTAGCCTACAATGAGCAGTTCTTC. As protein: CASSSGLAYNEQFF. The full variable domain, with the rest looked up from reference TRBV7-2 and TRBJ2-1, is GAGVSQSPSNKVTEKGKDVELRCDPISGHTALYWYRQSLGQGLEFLIYFQGNSAPDKSGLPSDRFSAERTGGSVSTLTIQRTQQEDSAVYLCASSSGLAYNEQFFGPGTRLTVL.

This rearrangement joins TRBV19 to TRBJ2-7, with D perhaps TRBD2 (5 bases). Per germline, CDR1 LNHDA and CDR2 SQIVND (reference sequence). The CDR3 covers 14 residues. The ends were cut back, 6 bases at V and 2 bases at J, with 14 bases in the middle. CDR3 sequence reads: CASSPKAGAYEQYF. The DNA for the CDR3 is TGTGCCAGTAGCCCCAAGGCCGGGGCCTACGAGCAGTACTTC.

There are many counts of this clonotype. The CDR3 DNA reads as TGTGCCAGCAGTCGACTAGCGGGTTTCTACAATGAGCAGTTCTTC. Translated: CASSRLAGFYNEQFF. V usage is TRBV6-2 or TRBV6-3 and J usage is TRBJ2-1; 10 bases match TRBD2. Germline CDR1 reads MNHEY; CDR2 reads SVGEGT. The CDR3 extends over 15 amino acids. The ends lost 5 bases at V and 3 bases at J; junction bases unmatched: 4.

This clonotype turned up a few times. The chain is built from TRBV27 and TRBJ2-7; 7 nucleotides line up with TRBD1. V lost 6 bases to trimming and J lost 3 bases; unmatched junction nucleotides: 8. Germline CDR1 and CDR2: MNHEY and SMNVEV (reference sequence). The CDR3 is 14 amino acids. CDR3 sequence: CASSSRWTGYEQYV. Written as DNA, the CDR3 is TGTGCCAGCAGCTCGAGGTGGACAGGCTACGAGCAGTACGTC.

This clonotype was observed a few times. This chain joins TRBV29-1 and TRBJ2-7; D is ambiguous. CDR1 is SQVTM and CDR2 is ANQGSEA in the germline V gene. The V end was cut by 7 bases, the J end by 1 base, with 11 bases between. The CDR3 runs 12 residues. CDR3 residues: CSAAVGSYEQYF. As DNA, the CDR3 is TGCAGCGCCGCGGTGGGGTCCTACGAGCAGTACTTC.

J is TRBJ2-2 and V is TRBV20-1; 7 bases line up with TRBD2. CDR1 DFQATT and CDR2 SNEGSKA come from the germline V gene (reference sequence). V shed 1 base and J 1 base; nucleotides not matched to a gene: 9. This CDR3 has 17 amino acids. The CDR3 spells CSARGDRERGNTGELFF. The CDR3 DNA sequence: TGCAGTGCTAGAGGGGATCGAGAGCGGGGGAACACCGGGGAGCTGTTTTTT.